The entry below gives a single TCR beta chain sequence along with its context. Trimming took off 10 bases at V and 2 bases at J, with 12 bases between the two ends. Germline CDR1 reads ENHRY; CDR2 reads SYGVKD. The CDR3 length is 12 residues. Cohort allocation depended upon clinical history that participants reported. Among Cohort 3 donors, those recovered had two negative PCRs, clearance, or symptom resolution. Study processing details: Cell counts per sample came from amplifying reference gene primers. Assay used: immunoSEQ multiplex PCR; TCRdb lists only in-frame clones, some missing. From that table come the V and J calls and clone size; the DNA was used to work out D and trimming. The table shows about 170,000 clones, with 84% occurring only once. These data belong to a study of blood T cell repertoires in COVID-19.

The TCR was taken from a man aged 50-60 years who had recovered from COVID-19. The sample consisted of PBMCs or T cells enriched from blood (not recorded which). The chain uses TRBV10-3 and TRBJ2-7, with D possibly TRBD2 on 6 matching bases. For the CDR3, the DNA is TGTGCCACCGGGACGGGAGCCTACGAGCAGTACTTC. Translation gives CATGTGAYEQYF.